This TCR beta chain emerged from a study of technical replicates of blood from a few donors. The CDR3 sequence is 15 residues long. The V and J ends lost 3 bases and 5 bases respectively, with 14 bases between them. From germline, CDR1 is SGDLS and CDR2 YYNGEE. The protocol was immunoSEQ multiplex PCR, while the TCRdb copy is restricted to in-frame clones and leaves out a portion. The data show around 80,000 clones, around nine tenths seen once. Sequencing was performed on T cells isolated from PBMCs. This chain uses TRBV9 with TRBJ1-4; D remains unclear. The source of this sequence is a human donor in good health. This chain's CDR3 is CASSATHSRNEKLFF. The CDR3 DNA sequence: TGTGCCAGCAGCGCGACGCACAGTCGGAATGAAAAACTGTTTTTT. The whole variable domain, filled in from reference TRBV9 and TRBJ1-4, reads DSGVTQTPKHLITATGQRVTLRCSPRSGDLSVYWYQQSLDQGLQFLIQYYNGEERAKGNILERFSAQQFPDLHSELNLSSLELGDSALYFCASSATHSRNEKLFFGSGTQLSVL.